This T cell receptor (beta chain) comes out of a study of blood T cells in healthy people across ages. Whole-study findings and limits: A strong correlation was seen between TCR beta diversity and naive T cell percentage. Across the age range, TCR beta diversity per million T cells fell in a roughly linear way.

V lost 1 base, J lost 5 bases, and 1 base stayed unmatched. The CDR3 runs 14 residues. CDR1 and CDR2 (germline): KGHSH, LQKENI. About this clonotype itself: Its antigen is currently unknown.

A second PCR, run for about 7 to 11 cycles, used a sample-barcoded 5' primer plus a J-beta primer mix. A template-switch adaptor with 12 random nucleotides tagged each cDNA molecule. TCRdb redid the calling of the 5' RACE reads with MiXCR, one entry per CDR3 protein. Of roughly 900,000 distinct CDR3 sequences listed, 45% to 50% were seen once; the top ten hold under 15%. The origin of this receptor is a man between 25 and 39 years old in good health. V is TRBV18 and J is TRBJ2-1, with 8 bases lining up with TRBD2. Input material: blood. In nucleotides, the CDR3 is TGTGCCAGCTCACCACGAGCGGGGGACAATGAGCAGTTCTTC. This gives the protein CASSPRAGDNEQFF. Together with reference TRBV18 and TRBJ2-1, the CDR3 gives the full variable domain: NAGVMQNPRHLVRRRGQEARLRCSPMKGHSHVYWYRQLPEEGLKFMVYLQKENIIDESGMPKERFSAEFPKEGPSILRIQQVVRGDSAAYFCASSPRAGDNEQFFGPGTRLTVL.